These 11 T cell receptor beta chains share one sample of origin, sequenced in a study of Graves' ophthalmopathy and Graves' hyperthyroidism. Using RNA transcripts, the TCR beta CDR3 regions were amplified. First-round RT-PCR relied on HTBI primers, and a second-round multiplex PCR came next. Each CDR3 protein gets one entry after TCRdb re-called the multiplex PCR reads with MiXCR. The repertoire holds around 1,200,000 distinct CDR3 sequences, with about two fifths as singletons. Material for sequencing was peripheral blood or thyroid tissue (not recorded which). These receptors originate from an adult man with Graves' hyperthyroidism.

Concerning this clonotype itself: This may be a read error, as it is one base from a much larger clone. This rearrangement joins TRBV7-3 to TRBJ2-2; maybe TRBD2 (6 bases). Germline V CDR1 and CDR2: SGHTA, FQGTGA. This CDR3 has 12 residues. The CDR3 DNA follows: TGTGCCAACAGCCACGGGAGCGGGGAGCTGTTTTTT. Translating it yields CANSHGSGELFF.

The chain has TRBV12-3 or TRBV12-4 and TRBJ1-1; the D is unclear. V was shortened by 1 base and J by 8 bases, with 17 bases between the two germline ends. This CDR3 spans 15 amino acids. CDR3 protein: CASSLGFGQDDEAFF. The DNA of the CDR3 is TGTGCCAGCAGTTTAGGTTTTGGGCAGGACGACGAAGCTTTCTTT.

This clonotype was observed many times. The V gene is TRBV19, the J gene TRBJ1-2; tentative D call: TRBD1 (5 bases). The V gene lost 7 bases and the J gene lost 8 bases, with 11 bases spanning the gap. Germline lookup yields CDR1 LNHDA and CDR2 SQIVND (reference sequence). The CDR3 has 11 amino acids. CDR3 loop: CASIGTRGYTF. For the CDR3, the DNA is TGTGCCAGTATCGGGACCCGCGGCTACACCTTC.

This clonotype was seen more than once but under ten times. This chain links TRBV5-1 with TRBJ2-7; no firm D call. CDR1 is SGHRS, CDR2 YFSETQ, per germline. V shed 4 bases and J shed 5 bases, with 16 bases lying between them. The CDR3 totals 14 residues. DNA for the CDR3: TGCGCCAGCAGCAGGTTTACTGCCGTCGACGAGCAGTACTTC. This encodes CASSRFTAVDEQYF.

This clonotype was counted many times. The J gene is TRBJ2-7, the V gene TRBV9, with 7 positions matching TRBD2. CDR1 SGDLS and CDR2 YYNGEE come from the germline V gene. The CDR3 spans 15 residues. Unmatched junction bases numbered 8, after V lost 3 bases and J lost 2 bases. Written as DNA, the CDR3 is TGTGCCAGCAGCGCTGGGGGGGGATCAACCTACGAGCAGTACTTC. Translated: CASSAGGGSTYEQYF.

The sample holds many counts of this clonotype. V gene TRBV10-1 combines with J gene TRBJ2-5; TRBD2 might be the D (6 bases). The CDR3 totals 15 residues. V lost 3 bases and J lost 5, with 16 bases in between. Germline values: CDR1 WNHNN, CDR2 SYGVQD (reference sequence). DNA of the CDR3: TGCGCCAGCAGTGAAGGGTCGGTACGGGGGGAGACCCAGTACTTC. The encoded protein is CASSEGSVRGETQYF.

This rearrangement joins TRBV19 to TRBJ1-4, with D tentatively TRBD1 (5 bases). Germline V gene sequence: CDR1 LNHDA, CDR2 SQIVND (reference sequence). This CDR3 has 14 amino acids. The CDR3 protein is CDSQEGLTNEKLFF. As DNA, the CDR3 is TGTGACAGCCAAGAGGGACTGACGAATGAAAAACTGTTTTTT. Drawing the rest from reference TRBV19 and TRBJ1-4, the complete variable domain is DGGITQSPKYLFRKEGQNVTLSCEQNLNHDAMYWYRQDPGQGLRLIYYSQIVNDFQKGDIAEGYSVSREKKESFPLTVTSAQKNPTAFYLCDSQEGLTNEKLFFGSGTQLSVL.

In this sample, this clonotype turned up a few times. The chain has TRBV19 and TRBJ2-7; D could derive from TRBD1 or TRBD2 (6 bases each). The CDR3 spans 14 residues. V lost 3 bases and J 3 bases, leaving 12 bases between the germline ends. The germline V gene encodes CDR1 LNHDA and CDR2 SQIVND (reference sequence). In DNA form, the CDR3 reads TGTGCCAGTAGTATTTCGGGGGACAACTACGAGCAGTACTTC. Translation: CASSISGDNYEQYF. The full variable domain, in which reference TRBV19 and TRBJ2-7 provide the parts outside the CDR3, is DGGITQSPKYLFRKEGQNVTLSCEQNLNHDAMYWYRQDPGQGLRLIYYSQIVNDFQKGDIAEGYSVSREKKESFPLTVTSAQKNPTAFYLCASSISGDNYEQYFGPGTRLTVT.

This chain links TRBV25-1 with TRBJ1-1; D perhaps matches TRBD1 (5 bases). The V gene lost 8 bases and the J gene lost 1 base, with 8 bases spanning the gap. The CDR3 is 12 amino acids. The V gene's germline CDR1 is MGHDK and CDR2 SYGVNS. The CDR3 coding sequence is TGTGCCAGCTTAGGGACGAACACTGAAGCTTTCTTT. Encoded protein: CASLGTNTEAFF.

The sample holds one count of this clonotype. At one end, the junction sequence differs from germline, possibly due to a read error. The rearrangement uses TRBV7-9 and TRBJ2-7, with D hard to call. The CDR3 sequence is 14 residues long. CDR1 is SEHNR, CDR2 FQNEAQ, per germline (reference sequence). CDR3 nucleotides: TGCGCCAGCAGCCAATTCGACCCCTCCTACGAGCAGTACTTC. Translating it yields CASSQFDPSYEQYF.

This chain joins TRBV20-1 and TRBJ2-7; possibly TRBD2 for D (6 bases). V was cut by 3 bases and J by 0 bases, with 12 bases left in between. The CDR3 is 14 residues long. Germline V gives CDR1 DFQATT, CDR2 SNEGSKA (reference sequence). The CDR3 DNA reads as TGCAGTGCTAGGCCCGAGACTAGCTCCTACGAGCAGTACTTC. This codes for CSARPETSSYEQYF.